One and the same sample provided the 27 T cell receptor beta chains below, sequenced in a study of T cell clonotyping in hematopoietic cell transplantation (dated by TCRdb to about 2021). The method was the immunoSEQ multiplex PCR assay. Here the immuneACCESS table is served through TCRdb, limited to in-frame sequences with V and J called. Missing clones are a known gap in these copies; in checked studies unresolved V genes cover under half, and the rest lacks a known reason. The sample contains about 11,000 clones, roughly half of them found a single time. More than 8.5% of the sample is taken by the ten largest. The meaning of the sample's time point label: 30 days after allo-HCT. The specimen comprised PBMCs, sampled 30 days after allogeneic stem cell transplant. These receptor sequences come from a male patient in his forties or fifties who had an allogeneic stem cell transplant from an unrelated donor, so the T cells may come from the graft donor. Some clones in this sample may be carry-over from other donors' samples.

The J gene is TRBJ2-4, the V gene TRBV4-2; D may be TRBD1 (5 bases). The V and J ends lost 1 base and 6 bases respectively, with 13 bases between them. The germline V gene has CDR1 LGHNA and CDR2 YNFKEQ. The CDR3 sequence is 15 residues long. DNA for the CDR3: TGTGCCAGCAGCCAAGGTGGGGCAGGCGGAAACATTCAGTACTTC. Its translation: CASSQGGAGGNIQYF.

The V and J genes are TRBV4-1 and TRBJ2-5; TRBD2 matches 7 bases. The CDR3 sequence is 15 residues long. V lost 5 bases, J lost 0 bases, and 6 bases stayed unmatched. The germline CDR1 and CDR2 sequences are MGHRA and YSYEKL. As DNA, the CDR3 is TGCGCCAGCAGCACTCCAGCGGGATACCAAGAGACCCAGTACTTC. Translated, it gives CASSTPAGYQETQYF.

This clone was observed a few times. The chain links TRBV4-1 to TRBJ2-7; D is perhaps TRBD1 (5 bases). Germline CDR1 is MGHRA and CDR2 is YSYEKL. CDR3 size: 16 residues. V shed 1 base and J shed 5 bases, with 18 bases lying between them. CDR3: CASSQVVARAENEQYF. The CDR3, as DNA: TGCGCCAGCAGCCAAGTGGTGGCCAGGGCAGAAAACGAGCAGTACTTC.

This clone was counted only a few times. V usage is TRBV6-5 and J usage is TRBJ1-1; D is unclear. V was shortened by 6 bases and J by 1 base, with 12 bases between the two germline ends. This CDR3 has 14 residues. Germline V CDR1 and CDR2: MNHEY, SVGAGI. The CDR3 loop reads CASSPDGQNTEAFF. In DNA, the CDR3 is TGTGCCAGCAGCCCGGACGGGCAGAACACTGAAGCTTTCTTT.

By its share, this clone is large. The CDR3 loop reads CASSRDFQETQYF. The CDR3 coding sequence is TGTGCCAGTAGTAGGGACTTTCAAGAGACCCAGTACTTC. V and J are TRBV19 and TRBJ2-5, with a tentative D call TRBD2 (6 bases). The CDR3 consists of 13 residues. CDR1 and CDR2 from the germline V gene are LNHDA and SQIVND (reference sequence). Trimming removed 4 bases from V and 2 bases from J, with 8 bases in between.

The V call is TRBV27, the J call TRBJ2-1; 10 nucleotides align to TRBD2. The CDR3 consists of 15 residues. Germline CDR1 and CDR2: MNHEY and SMNVEV (reference sequence). V was pared by 4 bases and J by 6 bases, with 6 bases of the junction left unmatched. The CDR3 region is CASSSGTSDFNEQFF. In nucleotides, the CDR3 is TGTGCCAGCAGTTCTGGGACTAGCGACTTCAATGAGCAGTTCTTC.

This clone was detected once. The DNA of the CDR3 is TGTGCCAGCAGCCCCCAGTTCGAGGGTGAAGCTTTCTTT. It specifies CASSPQFEGEAFF. The chain has TRBV28 and TRBJ1-1; D gene unclear. Germline V gene data show CDR1 as MDHEN and CDR2 as SYDVKM. V lost 6 bases and J 7 bases, leaving 15 bases between the germline ends. There are 13 residues in the CDR3.

CDR3 sequence reads: CASSVGLYEQYF. As DNA, the CDR3 is TGTGCCAGCAGCGTCGGACTCTACGAGCAGTACTTC. This rearrangement joins TRBV5-6 to TRBJ2-7; perhaps TRBD2 as D (5 bases). Germline CDR1 SGHDT, CDR2 YYEEEE. CDR3 size: 12 residues. The V end was cut by 4 bases, the J end by 3 bases, with 8 bases between. Complete variable domain (other parts from reference TRBV5-6 and TRBJ2-7): DAGVTQSPTHLIKTRGQQVTLRCSPKSGHDTVSWYQQALGQGPQFIFQYYEEEERQRGNFPDRFSGHQFPNYSSELNVNALLLGDSALYLCASSVGLYEQYFGPGTRLTVT.

The chain has TRBV6-6 and TRBJ2-2; the D is unclear. This CDR3 has 11 amino acids. Germline V gives CDR1 MNHNY, CDR2 SVGAGI (reference sequence). V was shortened by 4 bases and J by 6 bases, with 3 bases between the two germline ends. In DNA, the CDR3 is TGTGCCAGCAGTTTCTCCGGGGAGCTGTTTTTT. Protein product: CASSFSGELFF.

This rearrangement joins TRBV6-5 to TRBJ2-3, with 10 bases aligning to TRBD2. This CDR3 spans 15 amino acids. J gave up 0 bases and V 5 bases, and 2 bases lay outside the gene matches. Germline CDR1 and CDR2: MNHEY and SVGAGI. The CDR3 sequence: CASSRGLASTDTQYF. The CDR3, as DNA: TGTGCCAGCAGTAGGGGACTAGCGAGCACAGATACGCAGTATTTT.

The chain is built from TRBV6-5 and TRBJ2-7; TRBD1 aligns across 9 bases. The CDR3 runs to 14 residues. Germline CDR1 and CDR2: MNHEY and SVGAGI. J gave up 3 bases and V 6 bases, and 6 bases lay outside the gene matches. The CDR3 nucleotides are TGTGCCAGCAGCCTACGACAGGGGGGCTACGAGCAGTACTTC. This translates into CASSLRQGGYEQYF.

This clone was observed a handful of times. V usage is TRBV19 and J usage is TRBJ1-1; D unclear. Looked up from germline, CDR1 is LNHDA and CDR2 is SQIVND (reference sequence). This CDR3 has 14 amino acids. With 3 bases removed from V and 2 bases from J, the gap between germline ends came to 10 bases. CDR3 sequence: CASSIDGPNTEAFF. CDR3 in DNA: TGTGCCAGTAGTATTGATGGGCCTAACACTGAAGCTTTCTTT.

This sequence joins TRBV4-1 and TRBJ1-1; D is uncertain. The germline CDR1 and CDR2 sequences are MGHRA and YSYEKL. The V end was cut by 4 bases, the J end by 4 bases, with 13 bases between. This CDR3 contains 14 residues. This CDR3 reads CASSLNMVVTEAFF. The DNA for the CDR3 is TGCGCCAGCAGCCTAAACATGGTAGTCACTGAAGCTTTCTTT.

The chain joins TRBV2 to TRBJ2-7, with D possibly matching TRBD2 (6 bases). This CDR3 has 16 residues. Trimming shortened V by 3 bases and J by 1 base, and 16 bases separated the two germline ends. The V gene's germline CDR1 is SNHLY and CDR2 FYNNEI. CDR3 protein: CASSEGYSGLSYEQYF. DNA of the CDR3: TGTGCCAGCAGTGAGGGTTATAGTGGACTATCCTACGAGCAGTACTTC.

The table lists this clone with a count of one. This chain joins TRBV28 and TRBJ2-7; tentative D call: TRBD2 (7 bases). Germline loops: CDR1 MDHEN, CDR2 SYDVKM. The CDR3 length is 14 residues. The V end lost 3 bases, the J end lost 7 bases, and 16 bases lay between the germline ends. The CDR3 protein is CASSFGGGSWEQYF. The CDR3 nucleotides read TGTGCCAGCAGTTTTGGGGGGGGCTCGTGGGAGCAGTACTTC.

The V call is TRBV28, the J call TRBJ1-5; TRBD1 matches at 7 bases. Germline V CDR1 and CDR2: MDHEN, SYDVKM. V lost 4 bases, J lost 5 bases, and 17 bases stayed unmatched. The CDR3 length is 18 residues. CDR3 in amino acids: CASSSNQGVVYRDQPQHF. The DNA of the CDR3 is TGTGCCAGCAGTTCTAATCAGGGGGTTGTTTATCGAGATCAGCCCCAGCATTTT.

The rearrangement joins TRBV7-9 to TRBJ1-2, with D hard to call. Germline V gene sequence: CDR1 SEHNR, CDR2 FQNEAQ (reference sequence). The CDR3 has 9 residues. V lost 4 bases, J lost 10 bases, and 4 bases lay in between. CDR3 in amino acids: CASSSPYTF. CDR3 sequence (DNA): TGTGCCAGCAGCTCCCCCTACACCTTC.

The V and J genes are TRBV7-2 and TRBJ2-7; D is ambiguous. Germline CDR1 and CDR2: SGHTA and FQGNSA. V was clipped by 2 bases and J by 5 bases, with 4 bases between them. CDR3 length: 11 amino acids. The CDR3 bases are TGTGCCAGCAGCTTACAGGACGAGCAGTACTTC. It yields the protein CASSLQDEQYF.

CDR3 in amino acids: CAFLPGGTNTEAFF. Here the CDR3 DNA reads TGTGCCTTCCTTCCAGGGGGCACTAACACTGAAGCTTTCTTT. The gene calls are TRBV30 and TRBJ1-1, with TRBD1 matching over 8 bases. The V and J ends lost 7 bases and 2 bases, in that order; junction bases with no gene match: 9. The CDR3 has 14 amino acids. The germline gives CDR1 GTSNPN, CDR2 SVGIG (reference sequence).

J is TRBJ2-6 and V is TRBV29-1; D not certain. Germline V gives CDR1 SQVTM, CDR2 ANQGSEA. V lost 5 bases and J 0 bases, leaving 8 bases between the germline ends. This CDR3 has 14 residues. For the CDR3, the DNA is TGCAGCGTTAGTGAGAGCTCTGGGGCCAACGTCCTGACTTTC. Residues: CSVSESSGANVLTF.

The V call is TRBV27, the J call TRBJ1-2; D is perhaps TRBD1 (5 bases). The germline CDR1 and CDR2 sequences are MNHEY and SMNVEV (reference sequence). The CDR3 runs to 15 residues. V was cut by 0 bases and J by 5 bases, with 13 bases left in between. CDR3 in amino acids: CASSLSPGYSYGYTF. Here the CDR3 DNA reads TGTGCCAGCAGTTTATCGCCAGGGTACAGTTATGGCTACACCTTC.

V is TRBV14 and J is TRBJ2-7; D is ambiguous. The CDR3 contains 14 residues. V was cut by 2 bases and J by 0 bases, with 8 bases left in between. The germline CDR1 and CDR2 sequences are SGHDN and FVKESK. CDR3 nucleotides: TGTGCCAGCAGCCAAATATACAGCTCCTACGAGCAGTACTTC. The encoded protein is CASSQIYSSYEQYF.

The chain links TRBV4-3 to TRBJ2-7, with 7 bases aligning to TRBD1. Germline CDR1 and CDR2: LGHNA and YSLEER. This CDR3 has 16 residues. J was trimmed by 1 base and V by 1 base; bases with no gene match: 7. The CDR3 DNA is TGCGCCAGCAGCCAAGGGGACAGTCCTTTTTCCTACGAGCAGTACTTC. It translates to CASSQGDSPFSYEQYF.

The CDR3 sequence is CASTHRGRNYGYTF. Here the CDR3 DNA reads TGTGCCAGCACCCACAGGGGGCGTAACTATGGCTACACCTTC. This chain links TRBV2 with TRBJ1-2; 9 bases fit TRBD1. V was clipped by 7 bases and J by 1 base; unmatched bases: 4. Germline assignment: CDR1 SNHLY and CDR2 FYNNEI. The CDR3 spans 14 residues.

The chain is built from TRBV27 and TRBJ2-6, with TRBD1 identical over 11 bases. Germline V gene sequence: CDR1 MNHEY, CDR2 SMNVEV (reference sequence). Trimming cost V 3 bases and J 2 bases; bases outside gene matches: 6. The length of the CDR3 is 18 residues. The DNA of the CDR3 is TGTGCCAGCAGTTTTCGCGGACAGGGGGCTACTGGGGCCAACGTCCTGACTTTC. Translated: CASSFRGQGATGANVLTF.

This rearrangement joins TRBV6-1 to TRBJ2-7; D might be TRBD1 (6 bases). The germline CDR1 and CDR2 sequences are MNHNS and SASEGT. The CDR3 runs to 13 residues. Deletions cut 3 bases from V and 5 bases from J, with 11 bases between. This chain's CDR3 is CASSDRDNHEQYF. In DNA form, the CDR3 reads TGTGCCAGCAGTGACCGGGACAACCACGAGCAGTACTTC.

The V and J genes are TRBV4-3 and TRBJ2-7, with D perhaps TRBD1 or TRBD2 (5 bases each). V was shortened by 5 bases and J by 7 bases, with 12 bases between the two germline ends. The length of the CDR3 is 12 residues. The germline V gene has CDR1 LGHNA and CDR2 YSLEER. The CDR3 protein is CASSSPWGEQYF. CDR3 DNA sequence: TGCGCCAGCAGCTCCCCGTGGGGGGAGCAGTACTTC.